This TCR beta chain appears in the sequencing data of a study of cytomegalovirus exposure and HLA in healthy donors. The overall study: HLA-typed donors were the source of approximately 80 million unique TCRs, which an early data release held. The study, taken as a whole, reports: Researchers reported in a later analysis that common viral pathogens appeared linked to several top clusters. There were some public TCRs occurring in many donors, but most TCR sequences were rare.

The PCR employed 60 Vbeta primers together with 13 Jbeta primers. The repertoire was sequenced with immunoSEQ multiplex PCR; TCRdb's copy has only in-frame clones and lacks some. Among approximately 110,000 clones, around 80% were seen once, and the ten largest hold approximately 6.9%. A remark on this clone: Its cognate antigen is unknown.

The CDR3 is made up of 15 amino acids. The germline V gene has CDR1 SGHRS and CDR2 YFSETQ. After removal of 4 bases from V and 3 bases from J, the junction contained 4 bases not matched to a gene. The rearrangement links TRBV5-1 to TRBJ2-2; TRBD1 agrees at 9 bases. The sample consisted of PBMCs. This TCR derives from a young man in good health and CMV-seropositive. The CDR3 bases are TGCGCCAGCAGCCTACAGGGGGCAGACACCGGGGAGCTGTTTTTT. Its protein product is CASSLQGADTGELFF.